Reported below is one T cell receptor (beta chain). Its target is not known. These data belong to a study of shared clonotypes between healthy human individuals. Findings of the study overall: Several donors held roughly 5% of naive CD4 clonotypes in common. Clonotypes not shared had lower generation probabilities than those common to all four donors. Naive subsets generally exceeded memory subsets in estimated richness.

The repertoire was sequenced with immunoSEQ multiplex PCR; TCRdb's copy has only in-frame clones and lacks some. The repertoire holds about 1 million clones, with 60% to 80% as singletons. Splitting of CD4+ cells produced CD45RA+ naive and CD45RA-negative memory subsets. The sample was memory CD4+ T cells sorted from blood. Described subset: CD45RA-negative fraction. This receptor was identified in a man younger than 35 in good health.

CDR3 region: CASQGNGNEQFF. The CDR3 nucleotides read TGCGCCAGCCAGGGAAACGGCAATGAGCAGTTCTTC. The V and J genes are TRBV5-1 and TRBJ2-1; a weak D match, TRBD1 (5 bases). The CDR3 consists of 12 residues. Germline V gene sequence: CDR1 SGHRS, CDR2 YFSETQ. Deletions cut 7 bases from V and 6 bases from J, with 11 bases between.